The present TCR beta chain was sequenced within a study of cytomegalovirus exposure and HLA in healthy donors. Study-wide background: Approximately 80 million unique TCRs from HLA-typed donors were held in an early data release. Study-wide points: Donors belonging to an Asian-associated ancestry cluster reportedly showed fewer N-insertions in productive TCRs than the roughly 670-donor mean, according to what a later analysis found.

In regard to this clone: Its antigen is as yet unknown.

Germline CDR1 MGHRA, CDR2 YSYEKL. V shed 2 bases and J shed 2 bases, with 13 bases lying between them. The CDR3 is 15 residues long. The PCR employed 60 Vbeta primers together with 13 Jbeta primers. Sequencing was performed with immunoSEQ multiplex PCR; in TCRdb, only in-frame clones are kept and a portion is missing. The repertoire holds about 34,000 clones, with approximately 90% as singletons. The sequence was collected from a boy between 10 and 17 years old in good health and CMV-seronegative. Sequenced: PBMCs. The chain is built from TRBV4-1 and TRBJ2-7; the D gene is possibly TRBD1 (6 bases). This chain's CDR3 is CASSQYSDRTYEQYF. As DNA, the CDR3 is TGCGCCAGCAGCCAATACAGTGACAGGACCTACGAGCAGTACTTC.